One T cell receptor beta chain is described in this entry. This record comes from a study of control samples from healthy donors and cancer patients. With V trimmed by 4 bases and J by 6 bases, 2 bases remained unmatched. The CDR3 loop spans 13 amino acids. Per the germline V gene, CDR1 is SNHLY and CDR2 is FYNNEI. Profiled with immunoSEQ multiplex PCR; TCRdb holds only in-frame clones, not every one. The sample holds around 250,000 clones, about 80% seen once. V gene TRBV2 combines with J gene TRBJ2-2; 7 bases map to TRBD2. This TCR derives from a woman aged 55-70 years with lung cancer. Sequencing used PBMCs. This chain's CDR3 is CASSVGLAGELFF. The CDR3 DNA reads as TGTGCCAGCAGTGTAGGACTAGCCGGGGAGCTGTTTTTT.